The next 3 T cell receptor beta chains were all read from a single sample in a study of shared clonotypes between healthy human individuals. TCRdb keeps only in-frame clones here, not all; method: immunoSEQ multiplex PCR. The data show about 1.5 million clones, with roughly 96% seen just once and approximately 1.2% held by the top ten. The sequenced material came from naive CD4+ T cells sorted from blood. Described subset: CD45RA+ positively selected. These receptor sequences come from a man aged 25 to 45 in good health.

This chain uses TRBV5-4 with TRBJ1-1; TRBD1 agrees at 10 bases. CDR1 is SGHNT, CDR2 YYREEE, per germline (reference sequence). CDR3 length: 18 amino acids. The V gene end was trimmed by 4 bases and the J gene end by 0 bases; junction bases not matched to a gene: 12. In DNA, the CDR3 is TGTGCCAGCAGCCCCCCTCCCGGGGGACAGGGGCTGAACACTGAAGCTTTCTTT. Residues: CASSPPPGGQGLNTEAFF.

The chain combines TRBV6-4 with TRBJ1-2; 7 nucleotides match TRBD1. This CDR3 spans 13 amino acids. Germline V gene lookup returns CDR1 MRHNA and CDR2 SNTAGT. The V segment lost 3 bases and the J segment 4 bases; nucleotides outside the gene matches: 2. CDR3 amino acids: CASSETGSYGYTF. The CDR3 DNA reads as TGTGCCAGCAGTGAGACAGGGAGCTATGGCTACACCTTC.

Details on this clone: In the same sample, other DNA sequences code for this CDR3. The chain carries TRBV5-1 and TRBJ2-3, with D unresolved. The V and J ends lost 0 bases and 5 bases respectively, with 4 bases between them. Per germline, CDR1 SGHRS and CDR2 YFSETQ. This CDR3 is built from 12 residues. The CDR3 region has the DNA TGCGCCAGCAGCTTGGCCGGAGATACGCAGTATTTT. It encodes CASSLAGDTQYF. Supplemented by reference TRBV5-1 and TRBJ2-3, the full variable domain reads KAGVTQTPRYLIKTRGQQVTLSCSPISGHRSVSWYQQTPGQGLQFLFEYFSETQRNKGNFPGRFSGRQFSNSRSEMNVSTLELGDSALYLCASSLAGDTQYFGPGTRLTVL.